This T cell receptor beta chain appears in the sequencing data of a study of blood T cells in healthy people across ages. The germline V gene has CDR1 SGHRS and CDR2 YFSETQ. This CDR3 comprises 15 residues. Deletions cut 3 bases from V and 1 base from J, with 14 bases between. PCR was performed a second time for 7 to 11 cycles using a sample-barcoded 5' primer and a J-beta primer mix. A template-switch adaptor containing 12 random nucleotides labeled each cDNA molecule. MiXCR, applied by TCRdb to the 5' RACE reads, yields one record per CDR3 protein. The sample includes about 1,400,000 distinct CDR3 sequences, 59% of them seen just once.

The source of this sequence is a man aged 18 to 29 in good health. The sequenced sample consisted of blood. The gene calls are TRBV5-1 and TRBJ2-7, with D maybe TRBD2 (6 bases). The CDR3 coding sequence is TGCGCCAGCAGCTCCCGGGAGAGCCCTTCCTACGAGCAGTACTTC. This encodes CASSSRESPSYEQYF.